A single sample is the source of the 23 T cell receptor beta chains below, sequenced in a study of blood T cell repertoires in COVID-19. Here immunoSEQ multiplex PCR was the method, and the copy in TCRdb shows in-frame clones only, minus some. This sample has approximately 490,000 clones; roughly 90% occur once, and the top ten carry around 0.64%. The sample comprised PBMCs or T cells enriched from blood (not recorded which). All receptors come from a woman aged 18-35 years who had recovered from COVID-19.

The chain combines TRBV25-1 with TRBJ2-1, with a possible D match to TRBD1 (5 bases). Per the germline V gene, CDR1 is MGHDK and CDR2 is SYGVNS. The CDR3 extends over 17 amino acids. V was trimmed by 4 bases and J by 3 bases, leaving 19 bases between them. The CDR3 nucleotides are TGTGCCAGCAGTGCTGTGGATACAGGAACTCTCTACAATGAGCAGTTCTTC. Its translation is CASSAVDTGTLYNEQFF.

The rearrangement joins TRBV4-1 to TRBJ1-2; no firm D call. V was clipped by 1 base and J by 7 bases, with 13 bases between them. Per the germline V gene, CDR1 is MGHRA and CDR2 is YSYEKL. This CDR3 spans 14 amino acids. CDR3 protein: CASSQALGVFGYTF. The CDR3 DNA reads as TGCGCCAGCAGCCAAGCCCTCGGGGTTTTTGGCTACACCTTC.

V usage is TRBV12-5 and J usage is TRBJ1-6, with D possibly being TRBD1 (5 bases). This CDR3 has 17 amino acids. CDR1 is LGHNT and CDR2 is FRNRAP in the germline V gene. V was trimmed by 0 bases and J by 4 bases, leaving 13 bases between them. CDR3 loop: CASGLVIDRQYNSPLHF. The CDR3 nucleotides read TGTGCTAGTGGTTTGGTAATTGACAGACAGTATAATTCACCCCTCCACTTT. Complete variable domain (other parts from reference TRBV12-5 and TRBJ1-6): DARVTQTPRHKVTEMGQEVTMRCQPILGHNTVFWYRQTMMQGLELLAYFRNRAPLDDSGMPKDRFSAEMPDATLATLKIQPSEPRDSAVYFCASGLVIDRQYNSPLHFGNGTRLTVT.

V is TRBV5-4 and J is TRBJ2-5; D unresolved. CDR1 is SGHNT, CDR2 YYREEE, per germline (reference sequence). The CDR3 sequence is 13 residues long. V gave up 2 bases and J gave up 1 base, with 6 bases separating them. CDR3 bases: TGTGCCAGCAGCTTACGCGGCCAAGAGACCCAGTACTTC. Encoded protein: CASSLRGQETQYF.

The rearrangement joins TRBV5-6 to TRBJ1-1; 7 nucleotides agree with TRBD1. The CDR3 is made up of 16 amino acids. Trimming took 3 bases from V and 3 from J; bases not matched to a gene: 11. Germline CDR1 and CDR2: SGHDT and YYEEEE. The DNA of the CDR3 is TGTGCCAGCAGCTCCCTCGACAGGGTATTGGACACTGAAGCTTTCTTT. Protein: CASSSLDRVLDTEAFF.

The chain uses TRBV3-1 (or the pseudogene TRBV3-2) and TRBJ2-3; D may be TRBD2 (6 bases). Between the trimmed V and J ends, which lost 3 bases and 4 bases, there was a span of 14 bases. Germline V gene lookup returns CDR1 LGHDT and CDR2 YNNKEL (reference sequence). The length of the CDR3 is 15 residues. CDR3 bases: TGTGCCAGCAGCCACGGGGGACCTTATCCAGATACGCAGTATTTT. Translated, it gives CASSHGGPYPDTQYF.

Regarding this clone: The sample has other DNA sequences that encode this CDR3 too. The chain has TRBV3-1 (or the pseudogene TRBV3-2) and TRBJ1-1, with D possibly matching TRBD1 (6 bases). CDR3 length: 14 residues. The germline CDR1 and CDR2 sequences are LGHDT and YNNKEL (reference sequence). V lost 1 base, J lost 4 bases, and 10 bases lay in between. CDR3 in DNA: TGTGCCAGCAGCCAAGCGCAGGGGCGCACTGAAGCTTTCTTT. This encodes CASSQAQGRTEAFF.

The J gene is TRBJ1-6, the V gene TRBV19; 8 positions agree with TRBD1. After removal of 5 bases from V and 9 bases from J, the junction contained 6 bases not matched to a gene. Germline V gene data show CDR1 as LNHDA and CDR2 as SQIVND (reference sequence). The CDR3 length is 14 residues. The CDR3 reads CASSPWTGSSPLHF. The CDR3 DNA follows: TGTGCCAGTAGTCCCTGGACAGGGTCTTCACCCCTCCACTTT.

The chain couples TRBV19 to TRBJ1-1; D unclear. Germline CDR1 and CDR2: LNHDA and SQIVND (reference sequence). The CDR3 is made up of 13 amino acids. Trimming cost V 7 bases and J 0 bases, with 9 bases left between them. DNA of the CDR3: TGTGCCAGTAAGCAGACAATGAACACTGAAGCTTTCTTT. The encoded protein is CASKQTMNTEAFF.

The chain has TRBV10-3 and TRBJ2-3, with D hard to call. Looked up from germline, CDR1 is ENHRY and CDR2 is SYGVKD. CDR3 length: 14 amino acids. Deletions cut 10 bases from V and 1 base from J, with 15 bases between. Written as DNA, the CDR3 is TGTGCCACGACCGCGACACGAGGCACAGATACGCAGTATTTT. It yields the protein CATTATRGTDTQYF.

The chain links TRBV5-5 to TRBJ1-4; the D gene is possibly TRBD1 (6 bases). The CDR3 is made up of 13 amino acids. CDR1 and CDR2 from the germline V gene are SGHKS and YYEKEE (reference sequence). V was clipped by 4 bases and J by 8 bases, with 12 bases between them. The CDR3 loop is CASSVGGEEKLFF. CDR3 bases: TGTGCCAGCAGCGTGGGGGGCGAAGAAAAACTGTTTTTT.

CDR3 loop: CASTRGRNYGYTF. The CDR3 nucleotides are TGTGCCAGCACCAGGGGGCGCAACTATGGCTACACCTTC. The chain recombines TRBV12-3 or TRBV12-4 with TRBJ1-2; 8 bases match TRBD1. This CDR3 is 13 amino acids long. The V segment lost 7 bases and the J segment 2 bases; nucleotides outside the gene matches: 3.

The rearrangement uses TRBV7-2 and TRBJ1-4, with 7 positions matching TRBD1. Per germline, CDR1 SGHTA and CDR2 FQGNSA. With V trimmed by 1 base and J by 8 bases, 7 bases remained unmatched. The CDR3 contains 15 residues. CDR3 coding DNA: TGTGCCAGCAGCTTAGGGGCAGGGGGGAGAGAAAAACTGTTTTTT. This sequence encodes CASSLGAGGREKLFF.

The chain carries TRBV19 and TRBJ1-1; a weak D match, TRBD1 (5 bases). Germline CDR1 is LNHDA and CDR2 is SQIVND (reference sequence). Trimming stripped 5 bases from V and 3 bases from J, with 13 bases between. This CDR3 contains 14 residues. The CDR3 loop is CASSSAGSHTEAFF. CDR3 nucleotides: TGTGCCAGTAGTTCCGCAGGGTCCCACACTGAAGCTTTCTTT.

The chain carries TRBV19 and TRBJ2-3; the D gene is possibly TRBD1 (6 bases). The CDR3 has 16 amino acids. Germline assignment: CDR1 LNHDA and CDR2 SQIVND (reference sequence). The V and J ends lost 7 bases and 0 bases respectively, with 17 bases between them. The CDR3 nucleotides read TGTGCCAGTAAGCCCTTACAGGGCTCTAGCACAGATACGCAGTATTTT. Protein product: CASKPLQGSSTDTQYF.

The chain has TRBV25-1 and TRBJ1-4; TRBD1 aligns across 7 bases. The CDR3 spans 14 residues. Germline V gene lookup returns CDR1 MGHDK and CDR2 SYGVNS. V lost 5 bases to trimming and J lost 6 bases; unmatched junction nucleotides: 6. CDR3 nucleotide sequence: TGTGCCAGCAGTCCGGGACAGCCTTATGAAAAACTGTTTTTT. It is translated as CASSPGQPYEKLFF.

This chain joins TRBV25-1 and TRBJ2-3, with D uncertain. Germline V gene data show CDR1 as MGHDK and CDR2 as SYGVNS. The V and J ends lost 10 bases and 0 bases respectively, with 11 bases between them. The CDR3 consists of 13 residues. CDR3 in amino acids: CATNSFSTDTQYF. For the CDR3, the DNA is TGTGCCACCAACAGTTTTAGCACAGATACGCAGTATTTT.

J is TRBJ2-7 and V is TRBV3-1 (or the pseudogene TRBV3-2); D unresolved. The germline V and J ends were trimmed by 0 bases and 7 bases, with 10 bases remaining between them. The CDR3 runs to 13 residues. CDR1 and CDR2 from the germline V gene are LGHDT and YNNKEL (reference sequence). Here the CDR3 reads CASSQELLKEQYF. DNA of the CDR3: TGTGCCAGCAGCCAAGAACTCCTGAAAGAGCAGTACTTC.

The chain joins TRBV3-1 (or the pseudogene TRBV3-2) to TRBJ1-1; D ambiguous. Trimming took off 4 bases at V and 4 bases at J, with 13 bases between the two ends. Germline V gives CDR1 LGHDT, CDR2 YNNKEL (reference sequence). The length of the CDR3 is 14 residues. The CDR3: CASSRNQWATEAFF. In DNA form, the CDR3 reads TGTGCCAGCAGCCGGAACCAGTGGGCCACTGAAGCTTTCTTT.

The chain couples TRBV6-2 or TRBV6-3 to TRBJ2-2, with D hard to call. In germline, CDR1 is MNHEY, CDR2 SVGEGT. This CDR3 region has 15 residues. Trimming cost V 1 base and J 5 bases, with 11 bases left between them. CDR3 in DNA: TGTGCCAGCAGTTACTGGGCAGGTATAACCGGGGAGCTGTTTTTT. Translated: CASSYWAGITGELFF.

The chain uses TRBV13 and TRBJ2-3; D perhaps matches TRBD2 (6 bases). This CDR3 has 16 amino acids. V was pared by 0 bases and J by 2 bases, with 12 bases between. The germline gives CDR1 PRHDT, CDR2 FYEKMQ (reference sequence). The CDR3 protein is CASSLGAGTPTDTQYF. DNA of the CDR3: TGTGCCAGCAGCTTAGGCGCCGGGACTCCCACAGATACGCAGTATTTT.

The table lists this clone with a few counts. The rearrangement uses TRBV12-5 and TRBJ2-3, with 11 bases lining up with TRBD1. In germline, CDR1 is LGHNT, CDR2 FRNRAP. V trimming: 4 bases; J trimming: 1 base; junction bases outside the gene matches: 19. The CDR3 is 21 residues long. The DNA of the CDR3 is TGTGCTAGTGGTTGGGCGGTCGATGGACAGGGGGCCTTAATTGGCACAGATACGCAGTATTTT. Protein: CASGWAVDGQGALIGTDTQYF.

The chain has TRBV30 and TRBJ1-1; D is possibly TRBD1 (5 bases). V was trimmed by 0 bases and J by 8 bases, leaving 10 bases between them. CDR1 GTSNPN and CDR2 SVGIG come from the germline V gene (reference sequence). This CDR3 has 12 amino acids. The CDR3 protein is CAWSVVGGEAFF. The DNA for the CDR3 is TGTGCCTGGAGTGTAGTGGGGGGGGAAGCTTTCTTT.